This entry lists 25 T cell receptor beta chains sequenced from one sample in a study of blood T cell repertoires in COVID-19. Only in-frame clones appear in the TCRdb table, and some are missing; sequencing was by immunoSEQ multiplex PCR. The sample records approximately 97,000 clones, around 90% being singletons. Sequences were obtained from peripheral blood. Receptors were obtained from a middle-aged man with active or convalescent COVID-19.

This chain uses TRBV28 with TRBJ1-4, with 10 bases aligning to TRBD1. Trimming cost V 5 bases and J 4 bases; bases outside gene matches: 7. There are 16 residues in the CDR3. The V gene's germline CDR1 is MDHEN and CDR2 SYDVKM. The CDR3 DNA follows: TGTGCCAGCAGTAGATCCGGGACAGGGGTTAATGAAAAACTGTTTTTT. Translated: CASSRSGTGVNEKLFF.

This clone showed up just a few times. V gene TRBV27 combines with J gene TRBJ1-3; D may be TRBD1 (5 bases). The CDR3 extends over 15 amino acids. Germline CDR1 reads MNHEY; CDR2 reads SMNVEV (reference sequence). The V end lost 0 bases, the J end lost 4 bases, and 10 bases lay between the germline ends. DNA of the CDR3: TGTGCCAGCAGTTTATCGTGGGGGGTCGGAAACACCATATATTTT. Its protein is CASSLSWGVGNTIYF.

This clone was seen repeatedly, ten times or more. The chain recombines TRBV7-9 with TRBJ2-1; D remains unclear. The V gene lost 5 bases and the J gene lost 7 bases, with 6 bases spanning the gap. The CDR3 is 11 amino acids. Germline CDR1 is SEHNR and CDR2 is FQNEAQ (reference sequence). The CDR3 nucleotides are TGTGCCAGCAGCCCCGAGAATGAGCAGTTCTTC. This gives the protein CASSPENEQFF.

The genes are TRBV5-6 and TRBJ2-5; tentative D call: TRBD2 (5 bases). Trimming removed 3 bases at V and 2 bases at J, with 14 bases between. The CDR3 length is 15 residues. Germline V lookup: CDR1 SGHDT, CDR2 YYEEEE. CDR3 protein: CASSSIDRTQETQYF. CDR3 nucleotides: TGTGCCAGCAGCTCTATCGATCGGACTCAAGAGACCCAGTACTTC.

This clone was observed once. The V and J genes are TRBV12-3 or TRBV12-4 and TRBJ1-3; 9 bases fit TRBD1. V dropped 9 bases and J dropped 2; count of bases not matched to a gene: 2. This CDR3 is built from 13 residues. The CDR3 bases are TGTGCCAGTTGGGACAGGGCTGGAAACACCATATATTTT. It encodes CASWDRAGNTIYF.

V usage is TRBV11-2 and J usage is TRBJ2-3, with D perhaps TRBD1 (6 bases). The germline V gene encodes CDR1 SGHAT and CDR2 FQNNGV. There are 16 residues in the CDR3. V lost 5 bases and J lost 4, with 19 bases in between. The CDR3 DNA reads TGTGCCAGCAGCGCCGTCCATGGGGCAGGGGCAGATACGCAGTATTTT. Its protein is CASSAVHGAGADTQYF.

This chain uses TRBV24-1 with TRBJ2-3; D not resolved. CDR3 length equals 13 residues. V was cut by 2 bases and J by 2 bases, with 4 bases left in between. Germline V gene sequence: CDR1 KGHDR, CDR2 SFDVKD. The CDR3 coding sequence is TGTGCCACCAGTGATTCATCCACAGATACGCAGTATTTT. Its translation: CATSDSSTDTQYF.

The chain has TRBV7-9 and TRBJ1-6; D perhaps matches TRBD1 (5 bases). This CDR3 has 15 amino acids. V was shortened by 5 bases and J by 4 bases, with 12 bases between the two germline ends. Germline V gene sequence: CDR1 SEHNR, CDR2 FQNEAQ (reference sequence). CDR3 sequence reads: CASSASGAYNSPLHF. CDR3 in DNA: TGTGCCAGCAGCGCCAGTGGGGCTTATAATTCACCCCTCCACTTT.

V and J are TRBV7-9 and TRBJ1-2, with 8 positions matching TRBD1. The ends lost 1 base at V and 6 bases at J; junction bases unmatched: 7. There are 15 residues in the CDR3. Germline V gives CDR1 SEHNR, CDR2 FQNEAQ (reference sequence). CDR3 in DNA: TGTGCCAGCAGCTTAGGTCAGGGGGCGAGCGATGGCTACACCTTC. This codes for CASSLGQGASDGYTF.

The V call is TRBV19, the J call TRBJ1-1; D gene unclear. Trimming took 6 bases from V and 5 from J, leaving 10 bases between them. CDR3 length equals 12 residues. The germline V gene has CDR1 LNHDA and CDR2 SQIVND (reference sequence). DNA for the CDR3: TGTGCCAGTAGGGAGGTCGGGACTGAAGCTTTCTTT. It codes for CASREVGTEAFF.

This chain connects TRBV6-1 to TRBJ2-7; TRBD1 agrees at 9 bases. The length of the CDR3 is 14 residues. The junction had 0 bases not matched to a gene; V was cut back by 1 base and J by 2 bases. Germline V CDR1 and CDR2: MNHNS, SASEGT. CDR3 region: CASSEGQGAYEQYV. In nucleotides, the CDR3 is TGTGCCAGCAGTGAAGGACAGGGGGCCTACGAGCAGTACGTC.

This chain links TRBV6-6 with TRBJ2-1; the match to TRBD2 covers 8 bases. This CDR3 is built from 16 residues. V dropped 2 bases and J dropped 8; count of bases not matched to a gene: 11. Looked up from germline, CDR1 is MNHNY and CDR2 is SVGAGI (reference sequence). The CDR3 loop is CASSYHVIGGADEQFF. CDR3 coding DNA: TGTGCCAGCAGTTACCATGTCATCGGGGGGGCTGATGAGCAGTTCTTC.

The genes are TRBV9 and TRBJ2-1; D is uncertain. Germline CDR1 and CDR2: SGDLS and YYNGEE. V lost 0 bases and J 2 bases, leaving 9 bases between the germline ends. This CDR3 has 15 amino acids. CDR3 residues: CASSVDTGPYNEQFF. CDR3 sequence (DNA): TGTGCCAGCAGCGTAGACACGGGTCCCTACAATGAGCAGTTCTTC.

The chain uses TRBV2 and TRBJ1-5; no firm D call. CDR1 is SNHLY and CDR2 is FYNNEI in the germline V gene. CDR3 length: 13 amino acids. Between the trimmed V and J ends, which lost 4 bases and 9 bases, there was a span of 13 bases. In nucleotides, the CDR3 is TGTGCCAGCAGTGCTGAGGGTACCCGGCCCCAGCATTTT. This codes for CASSAEGTRPQHF.

CDR3: CASSEEASSAKTQYF. In DNA, the CDR3 is TGTGCCAGCAGTGAAGAGGCATCTTCAGCGAAGACCCAGTACTTC. The chain links TRBV2 to TRBJ2-5; D is unresolved. V dropped 1 base and J dropped 6 bases, with 15 bases sitting between them. This CDR3 comprises 15 residues. Germline-derived CDR1 and CDR2 are SNHLY and FYNNEI.

This sequence joins TRBV19 and TRBJ2-7, with TRBD1 as a possible D gene (5 bases). Germline assignment: CDR1 LNHDA and CDR2 SQIVND (reference sequence). This CDR3 contains 18 residues. The V and J ends lost 3 bases and 3 bases respectively, with 24 bases between them. In nucleotides, the CDR3 is TGTGCCAGTAGTATTAAATCGGCAGGGTCCTATTCCGACTACGAGCAGTACTTC. Protein sequence: CASSIKSAGSYSDYEQYF.

This clone was recorded only once. The chain uses TRBV9 and TRBJ2-3, with 8 bases lining up with TRBD2. In germline, CDR1 is SGDLS, CDR2 YYNGEE. V lost 4 bases and J lost 6; bases outside the gene matches: 7. This CDR3 comprises 14 residues. The CDR3 nucleotides are TGTGCCAGCAGCACCAGCGGGGGCCCGGATACGCAGTATTTT. Translation: CASSTSGGPDTQYF.

CDR3 loop: CASSYRTAETPLHF. CDR3 coding DNA: TGTGCCAGCAGTTACCGGACAGCTGAGACACCCCTCCACTTT. This rearrangement joins TRBV6-5 to TRBJ1-6, with D tentatively TRBD1 (6 bases). The V and J ends lost 2 bases and 11 bases respectively, with 13 bases between them. The CDR3 has 14 amino acids. Germline assignment: CDR1 MNHEY and CDR2 SVGAGI.

V gene TRBV14 combines with J gene TRBJ1-2; a weak D match, TRBD1 (5 bases). The CDR3 runs to 15 residues. Germline values: CDR1 SGHDN, CDR2 FVKESK. V was cut by 4 bases and J by 3 bases, with 15 bases left in between. This CDR3 is CASSRLPTGDYGYTF. DNA of the CDR3: TGTGCCAGCAGCCGCTTACCAACAGGTGACTATGGCTACACCTTC. Full variable domain (rest looked up from reference TRBV14 and TRBJ1-2): EAGVTQFPSHSVIEKGQTVTLRCDPISGHDNLYWYRRVMGKEIKFLLHFVKESKQDESGMPNNRFLAERTGGTYSTLKVQPAELEDSGVYFCASSRLPTGDYGYTFGSGTRLTVV.

CDR3 DNA sequence: TGTGCCAGCAGTTACGGCAGGGGGTATGGCTACACCTTC. It codes for CASSYGRGYGYTF. The V gene is TRBV6-6, the J gene TRBJ1-2, with 7 nucleotides matching TRBD1. The CDR3 runs 13 residues. Germline V lookup: CDR1 MNHNY, CDR2 SVGAGI (reference sequence). V was clipped by 2 bases and J by 5 bases; unmatched bases: 2.

The sample holds one count of this clone. V and J are TRBV7-2 and TRBJ1-1, with 7 bases lining up with TRBD1. In germline, CDR1 is SGHTA, CDR2 FQGNSA. V was clipped by 7 bases and J by 2 bases; unmatched bases: 13. The CDR3 contains 16 residues. CDR3 nucleotide sequence: TGTGCCAGCATCTACCTTCCGACAGGGCTTAACACTGAAGCTTTCTTT. Protein product: CASIYLPTGLNTEAFF.

The J gene is TRBJ2-1, the V gene TRBV2; 8 bases map to TRBD1. The CDR3 contains 14 residues. V lost 6 bases, J lost 6 bases, and 7 bases stayed unmatched. CDR1 SNHLY and CDR2 FYNNEI come from the germline V gene. The CDR3 reads CASRDQGAGNEQFF. In DNA, the CDR3 is TGTGCCAGCAGGGACCAGGGGGCGGGCAATGAGCAGTTCTTC.

The chain combines TRBV4-3 with TRBJ2-6; the D is unclear. CDR3 size: 15 residues. V was clipped by 1 base and J by 0 bases, with 4 bases between them. Germline V lookup: CDR1 LGHNA, CDR2 YSLEER. Here the CDR3 reads CASSQGHSGANVLTF. The DNA of the CDR3 is TGCGCCAGCAGCCAAGGGCACTCTGGGGCCAACGTCCTGACTTTC.

The count of this clone is one. V and J are TRBV5-1 and TRBJ2-1; the D gene is possibly TRBD1 (6 bases). Trimming removed 0 bases at V and 4 bases at J, with 8 bases between. This CDR3 comprises 14 residues. CDR1 is SGHRS, CDR2 YFSETQ, per germline. CDR3 protein: CASSLGGPYNEQFF. The CDR3 region has the DNA TGCGCCAGCAGCTTGGGGGGGCCGTACAATGAGCAGTTCTTC.

V is TRBV15 and J is TRBJ2-2; 11 positions match TRBD1. The ends lost 5 bases at V and 7 bases at J; junction bases unmatched: 9. The germline CDR1 and CDR2 sequences are LNHNV and YYDKDF (reference sequence). The CDR3 contains 16 residues. The CDR3 protein is CATSSRTGGSGGELFF. Here the CDR3 DNA reads TGTGCCACCAGCTCCCGGACAGGGGGCTCAGGCGGGGAGCTGTTTTTT.